The 30 T cell receptor beta chains presented below share a single source sample, sequenced in a study of T cell repertoires in cytomegalovirus infection. These receptors have no known antigen. TCRdb re-called the reads through MiXCR, storing one row per CDR3 protein. The profile shows 900,000 to 950,000 distinct CDR3 sequences, approximately 31% of them singletons. The input for sequencing was cultured CD8+ T cells from PBMCs, taken from culture after CMV antigen stimulation. These receptors all come from a human donor in good health (CMV status not recorded). Some clones in this sample may be carry-over from other donors' samples.

This clonotype was recorded a few times. The chain combines TRBV5-5 with TRBJ2-2; 9 positions agree with TRBD1. CDR1 is SGHKS, CDR2 YYEKEE, per germline (reference sequence). V gave up 3 bases and J gave up 3 bases; unmatched junction bases: 6. The CDR3 extends over 16 amino acids. In DNA, the CDR3 is TGTGCCAGCAGCTATACAGGGGGCGTGGACACCGGGGAGCTGTTTTTT. Protein product: CASSYTGGVDTGELFF.

The J gene is TRBJ2-3, the V gene TRBV20-1; 9 nucleotides align to TRBD1. The CDR3 is made up of 15 amino acids. The junction had 10 bases not matched to a gene; V was cut back by 6 bases and J by 3 bases. Germline CDR1 reads DFQATT; CDR2 reads SNEGSKA (reference sequence). CDR3 in amino acids: CSAHVRQGGTDTQYF. The CDR3 bases are TGCAGTGCGCACGTAAGACAGGGGGGAACAGATACGCAGTATTTT.

This clonotype occurred a few times. The chain is built from TRBV10-3 and TRBJ2-1; no clear D gene. The V gene's germline CDR1 is ENHRY and CDR2 SYGVKD. The CDR3 is made up of 14 amino acids. The V end lost 7 bases, the J end lost 3 bases, and 13 bases lay between the germline ends. The CDR3 DNA reads TGTGCCATCAAGGCTATAGGATACTACAATGAGCAGTTCTTC. It codes for CAIKAIGYYNEQFF.

The rearrangement joins TRBV15 to TRBJ1-5; D might be TRBD1 (5 bases). The length of the CDR3 is 15 residues. Germline loops: CDR1 LNHNV, CDR2 YYDKDF (reference sequence). The ends were cut back, 0 bases at V and 2 bases at J, with 8 bases in the middle. The CDR3 here is CATSRDPGRNQPQHF. The CDR3 nucleotides are TGTGCCACCAGCAGAGATCCAGGGCGCAATCAGCCCCAGCATTTT.

This clonotype occurred a few times. The chain carries TRBV4-1 and TRBJ2-3, with D possibly being TRBD2 (6 bases). Trimming cost V 1 base and J 3 bases, with 11 bases left between them. CDR3 size: 15 residues. Looked up from germline, CDR1 is MGHRA and CDR2 is YSYEKL. CDR3 sequence reads: CASSQGREKTDTQYF. CDR3 coding DNA: TGCGCCAGCAGCCAAGGGAGGGAGAAAACAGATACGCAGTATTTT.

This clonotype was picked up a small number of times. The rearrangement links TRBV19 to TRBJ2-1, with D unresolved. The CDR3 has 15 residues. Germline CDR1 reads LNHDA; CDR2 reads SQIVND (reference sequence). The germline V and J ends were trimmed by 3 bases and 10 bases, with 19 bases remaining between them. Here the CDR3 reads CASSMASTTTWEQFF. The CDR3 coding sequence is TGTGCCAGTAGTATGGCCTCCACGACGACATGGGAGCAGTTCTTC. Based on the CDR3 plus reference TRBV19 and TRBJ2-1, the full variable domain is DGGITQSPKYLFRKEGQNVTLSCEQNLNHDAMYWYRQDPGQGLRLIYYSQIVNDFQKGDIAEGYSVSREKKESFPLTVTSAQKNPTAFYLCASSMASTTTWEQFFGPGTRLTVL.

The count of this clonotype is one. The chain uses TRBV4-1 and TRBJ1-1; D gene ambiguous. Germline lookup yields CDR1 MGHRA and CDR2 YSYEKL. The V and J ends lost 3 bases and 6 bases respectively, with 17 bases between them. The CDR3 runs 15 residues. The CDR3 is CASSHPGLGFAEAFF. The CDR3, as DNA: TGCGCCAGCAGCCACCCTGGACTCGGTTTTGCTGAAGCTTTCTTT.

This clonotype has just one count. This chain joins TRBV2 and TRBJ2-3; D not certain. This CDR3 is 14 amino acids long. The germline V and J ends were trimmed by 1 base and 0 bases, with 5 bases remaining between them. Germline CDR1 reads SNHLY; CDR2 reads FYNNEI. The CDR3 spells CASSEVQSTDTQYF. The CDR3, as DNA: TGTGCCAGCAGTGAAGTCCAGAGCACAGATACGCAGTATTTT.

The V call is TRBV4-1, the J call TRBJ2-7, with 8 bases fitting TRBD2. Germline assignment: CDR1 MGHRA and CDR2 YSYEKL. V lost 1 base, J lost 4 bases, and 6 bases stayed unmatched. The CDR3 has 15 residues. In nucleotides, the CDR3 is TGCGCCAGCAGCCAAGGAAACGGGGGGGGGTACGAGCAGTACTTC. It codes for CASSQGNGGGYEQYF.

The CDR3 here is CASSLRASYGYTF. DNA for the CDR3: TGTGCCAGCAGTTTAAGAGCGAGCTATGGCTACACCTTC. The rearrangement uses TRBV27 and TRBJ1-2, with no clear D. The CDR3 sequence is 13 residues long. Trimming pared 2 bases from V and 4 bases from J, leaving 8 bases between. Per the germline V gene, CDR1 is MNHEY and CDR2 is SMNVEV (reference sequence).

The DNA for the CDR3 is TGCGCCAGCAGCCAAGATGGGGGGCTCGGAAACACCATATATTTT. As protein: CASSQDGGLGNTIYF. J is TRBJ1-3 and V is TRBV4-3; tentatively, D is TRBD1 (6 bases). The CDR3 has 15 amino acids. Germline V lookup: CDR1 LGHNA, CDR2 YSLEER. V was trimmed by 0 bases and J by 4 bases, leaving 10 bases between them.

This chain connects TRBV7-9 to TRBJ2-1; D unresolved. The germline CDR1 and CDR2 sequences are SEHNR and FQNEAQ (reference sequence). V lost 5 bases and J 15 bases, leaving 17 bases between the germline ends. The CDR3 is 12 residues long. CDR3 sequence reads: CASSLSNPGRFF. In DNA form, the CDR3 reads TGTGCCAGCAGCCTATCTAACCCGGGCCGGTTCTTC.

To note about this clonotype: Relative to the germline gene, one junction end is altered; a read error may explain this. V usage is TRBV7-6 and J usage is TRBJ2-2; 9 positions agree with TRBD1. Germline V gene lookup returns CDR1 SGHVS and CDR2 FNYEAQ. This CDR3 region has 17 residues. The CDR3 reads CVSSLVVWDRVHGELFF. The CDR3 DNA is TGTGTCAGCAGCTTAGTCGTTTGGGACAGGGTTCACGGGGAGCTGTTTTTT.

This clonotype was detected a few times. The rearrangement links TRBV29-1 to TRBJ1-1, with a weak D call TRBD1 (5 bases). V was trimmed by 7 bases and J by 4 bases, leaving 16 bases between them. CDR1 is SQVTM and CDR2 is ANQGSEA in the germline V gene. This CDR3 has 13 residues. The CDR3 here is CSALGGVGTEAFF. CDR3 sequence (DNA): TGCAGCGCTCTGGGGGGGGTTGGCACTGAAGCTTTCTTT.

The chain employs TRBV6-6 and TRBJ2-1; tentatively, D is TRBD2 (6 bases). Per the germline V gene, CDR1 is MNHNY and CDR2 is SVGAGI (reference sequence). V dropped 7 bases and J dropped 9 bases, with 10 bases sitting between them. The CDR3 covers 11 residues. CDR3 residues: CASTYGGEQFF. In nucleotides, the CDR3 is TGTGCCAGCACCTACGGGGGTGAGCAGTTCTTC.

The V and J genes are TRBV15 and TRBJ1-4, with 7 nucleotides matching TRBD1. The CDR3 length is 18 residues. V gave up 0 bases and J gave up 8 bases; unmatched junction bases: 15. The germline gives CDR1 LNHNV, CDR2 YYDKDF (reference sequence). The CDR3 coding sequence is TGTGCCACCAGCAGAGATTGGGTCTCCGGAGGGGGCAGGGAAAAACTGTTTTTT. It codes for CATSRDWVSGGGREKLFF.

In its sample, this clonotype was seen a few times. The chain carries TRBV11-2 and TRBJ2-1; 9 nucleotides line up with TRBD2. V lost 5 bases, J lost 5 bases, and 10 bases stayed unmatched. The V gene's germline CDR1 is SGHAT and CDR2 FQNNGV. This CDR3 contains 16 residues. CDR3 residues: CASSVGGGGMDNEQFF. CDR3 nucleotide sequence: TGTGCCAGCAGCGTAGGCGGGGGGGGCATGGACAATGAGCAGTTCTTC.

The CDR3 DNA reads as TGTGCCAGCAGCTTTACATTGGAGACCCAGTACTTC. This translates into CASSFTLETQYF. This sequence joins TRBV7-9 and TRBJ2-5; D uncertain. This CDR3 has 12 residues. V lost 3 bases and J 5 bases, leaving 7 bases between the germline ends. The V gene's germline CDR1 is SEHNR and CDR2 FQNEAQ (reference sequence).

This clonotype has a handful of counts. The V gene is TRBV12-3 or TRBV12-4, the J gene TRBJ2-7, with a weak D call TRBD2 (5 bases). With 2 bases removed from V and 7 bases from J, the gap between germline ends came to 12 bases. This CDR3 comprises 13 residues. The CDR3 loop reads CASSLSGNGEQYV. The CDR3 DNA is TGTGCCAGCAGTTTATCGGGGAACGGAGAGCAGTACGTC.

This clonotype was detected only a few times. This sequence joins TRBV4-1 and TRBJ2-2; D might be TRBD1 or TRBD2, each matching 5 bases. The CDR3 spans 18 residues. The V gene lost 3 bases and the J gene lost 0 bases, with 17 bases spanning the gap. Germline CDR1 reads MGHRA; CDR2 reads YSYEKL. In nucleotides, the CDR3 is TGCGCCAGCAGCCAGAGGGGATCCCTAACGTCGAACACCGGGGAGCTGTTTTTT. Amino acid sequence: CASSQRGSLTSNTGELFF.

This clonotype was seen just once. The junction shows a germline mismatch at one end, possibly a read error. This rearrangement joins TRBV6-6 to TRBJ1-2; the match to TRBD1 covers 7 bases. The length of the CDR3 is 16 residues. CDR1 is MNHNY, CDR2 SVGAGI, per germline (reference sequence). The CDR3 nucleotides are TGTGCCGGCAGCGAAGTCGAGGGGGCACCTAACTATGGCTACACCTTC. Amino acids: CAGSEVEGAPNYGYTF.

This clonotype was found a few times. The chain has TRBV7-9 and TRBJ1-1, with a possible D match to TRBD1 (5 bases). V gave up 6 bases and J gave up 8 bases, with 19 bases separating them. CDR1 and CDR2 (germline): SEHNR, FQNEAQ (reference sequence). The CDR3 length is 14 residues. CDR3 sequence: CASSYLAGDREAFF. CDR3 sequence (DNA): TGTGCCAGCAGTTATCTAGCGGGGGACCGCGAAGCTTTCTTT.

This clonotype came up a few times. The rearrangement links TRBV5-6 to TRBJ2-5; no definite D call. Germline CDR1 is SGHDT and CDR2 is YYEEEE. This CDR3 contains 14 residues. V was cut by 2 bases and J by 9 bases, with 17 bases left in between. CDR3 coding DNA: TGTGCCAGCAGCTTATGGGCAGGTCCTGATTCCCAGTACTTC. It translates to CASSLWAGPDSQYF.

This chain links TRBV27 with TRBJ2-5, with TRBD2 matching over 7 bases. Germline CDR1 and CDR2: MNHEY and SMNVEV (reference sequence). The junction had 5 bases not matched to a gene; V was cut back by 3 bases and J by 4 bases. The CDR3 contains 14 residues. CDR3 region: CASSLGGWGETQYF. As DNA, the CDR3 is TGTGCCAGCAGTTTGGGGGGGTGGGGAGAGACCCAGTACTTC.

This clonotype was picked up a small number of times. This chain links TRBV5-6 with TRBJ2-1; 7 bases match TRBD2. Germline V lookup: CDR1 SGHDT, CDR2 YYEEEE. The CDR3 covers 15 residues. The V gene end was trimmed by 3 bases and the J gene end by 8 bases; junction bases not matched to a gene: 11. The CDR3 reads CASSWDYLVEDEQFF. CDR3 DNA sequence: TGTGCCAGCAGCTGGGACTACCTAGTCGAGGATGAGCAGTTCTTC.

This sequence joins TRBV20-1 and TRBJ2-5, with 9 bases identical to TRBD1. The J segment lost 2 bases and the V segment lost 0 bases, leaving 1 base of the junction unmatched. Per germline, CDR1 DFQATT and CDR2 SNEGSKA (reference sequence). There are 14 residues in the CDR3. The chain's CDR3 is CSARDGQGQETQYF. Here the CDR3 DNA reads TGCAGTGCTAGAGATGGACAGGGGCAAGAGACCCAGTACTTC.

This clonotype appeared a few times. This chain connects TRBV20-1 to TRBJ2-1, with D perhaps being TRBD1 or TRBD2 (5 bases each). This CDR3 spans 15 amino acids. Trimming took off 2 bases at V and 4 bases at J, with 15 bases between the two ends. CDR1 DFQATT and CDR2 SNEGSKA come from the germline V gene (reference sequence). The CDR3 loop reads CSARSLAGAYNEQFF. CDR3 bases: TGCAGTGCTAGATCGCTAGCCGGGGCGTACAATGAGCAGTTCTTC.

The CDR3 spells CASSGRGGKAEAFF. CDR3 coding DNA: TGTGCCAGTAGTGGCCGGGGGGGGAAGGCTGAAGCTTTCTTT. V usage is TRBV19 and J usage is TRBJ1-1, with a possible D match to TRBD1 (5 bases). Trimming pared 5 bases from V and 6 bases from J, leaving 16 bases between. The CDR3 is 14 residues long. Germline V gene data show CDR1 as LNHDA and CDR2 as SQIVND (reference sequence).

V gene TRBV27 combines with J gene TRBJ1-1; D remains unclear. This CDR3 has 14 amino acids. Trimming shortened V by 3 bases and J by 7 bases, and 15 bases separated the two germline ends. Germline loops: CDR1 MNHEY, CDR2 SMNVEV (reference sequence). The CDR3 region is CASSLVASSIEAFF. The CDR3 region has the DNA TGTGCCAGCAGTTTGGTTGCCAGCAGCATTGAAGCTTTCTTT.

This clonotype was found many times. The V gene is TRBV6-5, the J gene TRBJ2-2; a possible D gene is TRBD2 (6 bases). Trimming left V 4 bases short and J 4 bases short, with 10 bases between. The CDR3 is 14 residues long. CDR1 MNHEY and CDR2 SVGAGI come from the germline V gene. In DNA, the CDR3 is TGTGCCAGCAGTTGGGGACTCAGCACCGGGGAGCTGTTTTTT. Translation: CASSWGLSTGELFF.